The present TCR beta chain was sequenced within a study of regulatory T cells in long-lasting Graves disease. There are a few counts of this clonotype. Time point given: persistent/refractory GD, antithyroid drugs over 5 years with positive TRAb. Researchers made the TCR library from RNA that was extracted from PBMCs. The CDR3 has 15 amino acids. The V and J ends lost 0 bases and 4 bases respectively, with 15 bases between them. Germline V gives CDR1 DFQATT, CDR2 SNEGSKA (reference sequence). In building TCR beta libraries, iRepertoire HTBI primers were used together with Arm-PCR of CDR3 regions. TCRdb reanalysed the multiplex PCR reads using MiXCR and keeps one entry per CDR3 protein. The sample lists 500,000 to 700,000 distinct CDR3 sequences, about 30% occurring once.

V and J are TRBV20-1 and TRBJ1-2; tentative D call: TRBD1 (6 bases). The sequence was obtained from a female donor with Graves disease. The sequenced sample was peripheral blood mononuclear cells (PBMCs), obtained when the disease was refractory, from a patient treated with antithyroid drugs. CDR3 loop: CSARDRAGVGYGYTF. CDR3 sequence (DNA): TGCAGTGCTAGAGATCGGGCAGGGGTAGGCTATGGCTACACCTTC.